The T cell receptor beta chain described here comes from a study of blood T cell repertoires in COVID-19. Across the whole study: Acute and convalescent COVID-19 samples came from the United States, Italy and Spain. PBMCs, B-cell-depleted T cells, or T cells provided the cDNA or gDNA that made up the material.

In the original processing: Amplification of reference gene primers provided the estimated nucleated cell counts. Libraries were prepared by immunoSEQ multiplex PCR; TCRdb keeps only in-frame clonotypes and omits some of them. V and J calls and clone size come straight from that table; D and trimming were deduced from the DNA. The table has about 65,000 clones, roughly four fifths seen once. Patients of the Seattle cohort, enrolled during active infection, were followed longitudinally. J lost 4 bases, V lost 6 bases, and 6 bases had no gene match. Germline-derived CDR1 and CDR2 are LNHDA and SQIVND (reference sequence). CDR3 size: 15 residues.

Input material: peripheral blood. This TCR was sampled from a man aged 45-65 years with COVID-19, enrolled during active disease. This rearrangement joins TRBV19 to TRBJ2-2, with 9 bases identical to TRBD2. The CDR3 DNA reads as TGTGCCAGTAGGCGGGAGGGCCGGGGCACCGGGGAGCTGTTTTTT. Its translation: CASRREGRGTGELFF.